This TCR beta chain was captured by sequencing in a study of control samples from healthy donors and cancer patients. Produced via immunoSEQ multiplex PCR; TCRdb's table is partial and in-frame only. The table lists over 150,000 clones, 94% of them singletons. The sample was blood. The sequence derives from a woman aged 18 to 35 in good health.

The CDR3 region is CASSFRGRDQPQHF. The CDR3 DNA reads TGTGCCAGCAGTTTCAGGGGGCGAGATCAGCCCCAGCATTTT. The chain carries TRBV27 and TRBJ1-5; 8 bases are a match to TRBD1. The CDR3 is made up of 14 amino acids. The junction had 3 bases not matched to a gene; V was cut back by 3 bases and J by 5 bases. The germline V gene has CDR1 MNHEY and CDR2 SMNVEV (reference sequence).